This T cell receptor beta chain was profiled in a study of blood T cell repertoires in COVID-19. Study at large: Sources were T cells, B-cell-depleted T cells, or PBMCs; the material itself was cDNA or gDNA.

CDR3 length: 14 residues. Trimming shortened V by 2 bases and J by 6 bases, and 11 bases separated the two germline ends. The V gene's germline CDR1 is SGHNT and CDR2 YENEEA. The method was immunoSEQ multiplex PCR; TCRdb's version includes in-frame clones alone and lacks a portion of them. This table has about 200,000 clones, approximately 90% appearing once. This chain links TRBV11-3 with TRBJ2-1; D is perhaps TRBD1 (5 bases). This TCR was sampled from a woman between 25 and 40 years old who had recovered from COVID-19. Sequencing was performed on PBMCs or T cells enriched from blood (not recorded which). CDR3 bases: TGTGCCAGCAGCTTAACACAGGTGACCAATGAGCAGTTCTTC. Its protein is CASSLTQVTNEQFF.